This TCR beta chain was profiled in a study of OX40 agonist ivuxolimab in advanced cancers. General study points: Clonal expansion from baseline to week 6 occurred in both CD4+ and CD8+ T cells. Compared with CD4+, CD8+ T cells on average had more expanded clones.

Assay used: immunoSEQ multiplex PCR; TCRdb lists only in-frame clones, some missing. The sample includes 50,000 to 65,000 clones, roughly 80% of them seen just once. V dropped 1 base and J dropped 6 bases, with 7 bases sitting between them. The germline CDR1 and CDR2 sequences are SEHNR and FQNEAQ (reference sequence). This CDR3 spans 12 amino acids. Patients with a history of autoimmune disease or on systemic immunosuppression were excluded. In the case of this clone: Its specificity is not known.

The TCR comes from an adult with an advanced solid tumor such as melanoma, head and neck, liver or kidney cancer. This chain connects TRBV7-9 to TRBJ2-7; D unclear. The input for sequencing was CD4+ or CD8+ T cells sorted from blood, taken in a trial of the OX40 agonist ivuxolimab. CDR3 in DNA: TGTGCCAGCAGCTTAGGTGCTACCGAGCAGTACTTC. This translates into CASSLGATEQYF. The full variable domain, its missing parts supplied by reference TRBV7-9 and TRBJ2-7, is DTGVSQNPRHKITKRGQNVTFRCDPISEHNRLYWYRQTLGQGPEFLTYFQNEAQLEKSRLLSDRFSAERPKGSFSTLEIQRTEQGDSAMYLCASSLGATEQYFGPGTRLTVT.